The 3 T cell receptor beta chains listed next were all sequenced from one sample in a study of T cell responses to AZD1222 COVID-19 vaccine. The data were produced by immunoSEQ multiplex PCR, yet TCRdb's version contains in-frame clones alone and is incomplete. The profile shows about 130,000 clones, around 90% of them singletons. Specimen: peripheral blood, collected on day 0 of MenACWY control vaccination. The receptors come from an adult in good health.

V gene TRBV7-9 combines with J gene TRBJ1-5; D not certain. The CDR3 has 13 amino acids. In germline, CDR1 is SEHNR, CDR2 FQNEAQ (reference sequence). Trimming stripped 5 bases from V and 5 bases from J, with 10 bases between. The CDR3 DNA is TGTGCCAGCAGCCTCGACTCGGATCAGCCCCAGCATTTT. It yields the protein CASSLDSDQPQHF.

The chain recombines TRBV7-9 with TRBJ1-2; no reliable D call. The V gene lost 2 bases and the J gene lost 7 bases, with 8 bases spanning the gap. CDR3 length: 12 residues. In germline, CDR1 is SEHNR, CDR2 FQNEAQ (reference sequence). Here the CDR3 DNA reads TGTGCCAGCAGCTTATCCGGGCGTGGCTACACCTTC. Protein product: CASSLSGRGYTF.

This CDR3 reads CASSYRDTNTGELFF. In DNA, the CDR3 is TGTGCCAGCAGCTACCGGGACACAAACACCGGGGAGCTGTTTTTT. The chain employs TRBV7-2 and TRBJ2-2, with TRBD1 as a possible D gene (6 bases). V lost 4 bases and J 2 bases, leaving 11 bases between the germline ends. This CDR3 contains 15 residues. The germline V gene has CDR1 SGHTA and CDR2 FQGNSA.